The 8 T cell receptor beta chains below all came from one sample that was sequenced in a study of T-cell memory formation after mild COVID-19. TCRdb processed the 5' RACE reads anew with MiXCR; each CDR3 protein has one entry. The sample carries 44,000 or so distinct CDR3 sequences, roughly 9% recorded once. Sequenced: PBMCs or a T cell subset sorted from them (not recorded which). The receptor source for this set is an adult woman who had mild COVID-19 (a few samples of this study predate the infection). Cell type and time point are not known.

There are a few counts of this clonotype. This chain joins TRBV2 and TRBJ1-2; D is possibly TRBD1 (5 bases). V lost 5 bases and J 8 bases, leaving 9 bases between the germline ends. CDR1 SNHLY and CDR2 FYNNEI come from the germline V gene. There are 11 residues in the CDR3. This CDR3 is CASSIPGGYTF. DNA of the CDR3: TGTGCCAGCAGTATACCAGGGGGCTACACCTTC.

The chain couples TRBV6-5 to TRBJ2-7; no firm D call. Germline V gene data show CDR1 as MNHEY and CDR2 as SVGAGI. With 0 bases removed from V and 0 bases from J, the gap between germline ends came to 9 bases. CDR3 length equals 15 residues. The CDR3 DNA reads TGTGCCAGCAGTTACTCGAGTACAGCCTCCTACGAGCAGTACTTC. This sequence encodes CASSYSSTASYEQYF.

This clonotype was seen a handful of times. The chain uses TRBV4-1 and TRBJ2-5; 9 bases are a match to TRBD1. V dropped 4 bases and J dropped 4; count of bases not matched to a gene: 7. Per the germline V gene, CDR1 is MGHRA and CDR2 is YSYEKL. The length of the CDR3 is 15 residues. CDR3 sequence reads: CASSPGQGSRETQYF. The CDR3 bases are TGCGCCAGCAGCCCGGGACAGGGAAGTAGAGAGACCCAGTACTTC.

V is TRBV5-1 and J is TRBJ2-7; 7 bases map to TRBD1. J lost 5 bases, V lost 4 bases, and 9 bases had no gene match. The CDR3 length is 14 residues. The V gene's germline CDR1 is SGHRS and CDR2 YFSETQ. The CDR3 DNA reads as TGCGCCAGCAGCGAGCCGACAGGGCTGCACGAGCAGTACTTC. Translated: CASSEPTGLHEQYF.

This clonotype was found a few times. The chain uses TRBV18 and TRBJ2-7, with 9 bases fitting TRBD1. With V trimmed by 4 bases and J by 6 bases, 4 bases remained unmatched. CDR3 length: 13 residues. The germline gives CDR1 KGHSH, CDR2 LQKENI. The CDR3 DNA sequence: TGTGCCAGCTCACTCCAACAGGGGGCCGAGCAGTACTTC. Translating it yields CASSLQQGAEQYF.

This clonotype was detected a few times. The CDR3 sequence is CASSYLAASSNQPQHF. DNA of the CDR3: TGTGCCAGCAGTTACCTCGCGGCTTCCAGCAATCAGCCCCAGCATTTT. This sequence joins TRBV12-3 or TRBV12-4 and TRBJ1-5; D ambiguous. The V and J ends lost 4 bases and 1 base respectively, with 14 bases between them. CDR3 length equals 16 residues.

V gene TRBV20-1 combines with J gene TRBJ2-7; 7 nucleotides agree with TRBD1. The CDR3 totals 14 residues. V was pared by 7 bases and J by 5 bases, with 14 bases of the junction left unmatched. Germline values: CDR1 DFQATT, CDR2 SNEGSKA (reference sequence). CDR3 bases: TGCAGTGGGTCAGCAAGGGGGCGAAAAGACGAGCAGTACTTC. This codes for CSGSARGRKDEQYF.

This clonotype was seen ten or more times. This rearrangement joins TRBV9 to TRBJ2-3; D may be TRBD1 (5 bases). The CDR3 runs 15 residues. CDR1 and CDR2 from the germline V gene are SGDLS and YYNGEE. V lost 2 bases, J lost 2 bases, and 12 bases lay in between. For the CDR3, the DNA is TGTGCCAGCAGCGTTTACTCAGGGCCCACAGATACGCAGTATTTT. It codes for CASSVYSGPTDTQYF.